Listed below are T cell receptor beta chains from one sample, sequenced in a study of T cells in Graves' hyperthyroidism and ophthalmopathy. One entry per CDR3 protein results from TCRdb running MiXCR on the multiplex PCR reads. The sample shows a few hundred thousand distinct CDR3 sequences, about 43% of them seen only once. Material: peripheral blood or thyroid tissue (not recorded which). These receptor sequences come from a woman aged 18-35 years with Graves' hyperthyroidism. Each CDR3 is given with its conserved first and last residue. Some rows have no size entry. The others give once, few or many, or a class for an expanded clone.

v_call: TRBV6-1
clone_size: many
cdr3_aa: CASSEVLGASGELFF

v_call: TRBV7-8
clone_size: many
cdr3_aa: CASSFVSYSGGPKGEQYF

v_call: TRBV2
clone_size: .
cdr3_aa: CASSELAETYNEQFF

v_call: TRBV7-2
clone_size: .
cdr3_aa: CASSPQFRDTDTQYF

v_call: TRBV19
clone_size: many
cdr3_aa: CASSTRDRGANEQYF

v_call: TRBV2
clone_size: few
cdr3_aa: CASSAISGLTDTQYF

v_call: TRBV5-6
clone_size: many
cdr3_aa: CASSLAEVDYGYTF

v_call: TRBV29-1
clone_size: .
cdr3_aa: CSALGLAGGLSYEQYF

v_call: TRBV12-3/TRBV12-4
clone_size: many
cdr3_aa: CASSSIAGGKVGQYF

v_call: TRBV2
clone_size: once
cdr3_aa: CASSGPTGNGGYTF

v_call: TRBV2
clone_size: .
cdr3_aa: CASTLRGF

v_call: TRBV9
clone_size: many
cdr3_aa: CASSVVIAGISEQYF

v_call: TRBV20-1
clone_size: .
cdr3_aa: CSARDIAGGNEAFF

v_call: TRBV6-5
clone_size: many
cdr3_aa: CASSYQPMMNTEAFF

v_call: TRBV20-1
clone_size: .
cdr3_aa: CSVTGTGGNNSPLHF

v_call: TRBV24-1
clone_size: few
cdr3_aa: CATSPSGRSSYEQYF

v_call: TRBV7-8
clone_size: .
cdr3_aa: CASSHQRPLNTGELFF

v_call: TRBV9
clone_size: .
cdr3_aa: CASSVEDDTSPYEQYF

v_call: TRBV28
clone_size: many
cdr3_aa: CASSLWGTSYQETQYF

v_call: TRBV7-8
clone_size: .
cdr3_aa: CASSPTGNNYGYTF

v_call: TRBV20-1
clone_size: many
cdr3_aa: CSATPDRAGNTIYF

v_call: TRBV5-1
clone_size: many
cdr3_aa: CASTRPGAANTEAFF

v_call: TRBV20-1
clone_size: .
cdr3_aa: CSARDAGRGQANSPLHF

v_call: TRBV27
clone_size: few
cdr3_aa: CASSDKGRARTGELFF

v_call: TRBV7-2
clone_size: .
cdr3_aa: CASSEPGESDEQFF

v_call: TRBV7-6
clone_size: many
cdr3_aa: CASSLATGAYEQYF

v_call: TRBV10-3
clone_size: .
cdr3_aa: CAISDRDRATEAFF

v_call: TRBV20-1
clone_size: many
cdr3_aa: CSARRPTSSYEQYF

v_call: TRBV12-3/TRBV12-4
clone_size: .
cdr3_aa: CASSWGSGQPQYF

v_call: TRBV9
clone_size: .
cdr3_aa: CASSPRGPWTEAFF

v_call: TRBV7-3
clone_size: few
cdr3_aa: CASSPDKQETQYF

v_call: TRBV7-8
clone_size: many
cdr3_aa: CASSLPDDRSNTEAFF

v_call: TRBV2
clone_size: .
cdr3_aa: CASSYGFNQPQHF

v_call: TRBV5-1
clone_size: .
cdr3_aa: CASSSLGLAGADTQYF

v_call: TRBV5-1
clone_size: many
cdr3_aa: CASSAGTGALTTNEKLFF

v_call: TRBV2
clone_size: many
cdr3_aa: CASRGSQGFSYEQYF

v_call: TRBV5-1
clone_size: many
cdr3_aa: CASSLEETSRYEQYF

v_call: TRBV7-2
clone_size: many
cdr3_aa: CACGQGVSGTEAFF

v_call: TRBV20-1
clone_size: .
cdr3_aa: CSARGGREVETQYF

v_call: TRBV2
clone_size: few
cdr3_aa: CASSHRDIHYEQYF

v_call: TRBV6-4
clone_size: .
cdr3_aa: CASSDGQLIGTQYF

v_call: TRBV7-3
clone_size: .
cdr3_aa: CASSPLKSTSTEAFF

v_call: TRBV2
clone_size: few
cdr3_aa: CASSEALRLSTWPRTDTQYF